This is a list of T cell receptor beta chains from one sample in a study of control samples from healthy donors and cancer patients. The assay was immunoSEQ multiplex PCR, and TCRdb's table has in-frame clones only and misses some. Among about 57,000 clones listed, under 95% were seen once. Sequencing used PBMCs. The receptor set was obtained from a man aged 25 to 40 with colorectal cancer. CDR3s include the opening cysteine and the closing phenylalanine or tryptophan. D genes are given only for firm matches. Where a row states a size, it is once, few, many or the class of an expanded clone; other rows omit it.

abundance | j_gene | d_gene | v_gene | CDR3nt | CDR3aa
. | TRBJ2-5 | . | TRBV6-5 | TGTGCCAGCAGTCACCCGACACAGGGTAAAGAGACCCAGTACTTC | CASSHPTQGKETQYF
once | TRBJ2-1 | TRBD1 | TRBV5-1 | TGCGCCAGCAGCTTCGGGACAGCCCGCTCCAGGAATGAGCAGTTCTTC | CASSFGTARSRNEQFF
. | TRBJ1-4 | . | TRBV7-9 | TGTGCCAGCAGCTTAGAAACAGGGTTTTACGAAAAACTGTTTTTT | CASSLETGFYEKLFF
. | TRBJ1-5 | TRBD1 | TRBV19 | TGTGCCAGTAGCAAATCCCGGGACAGAGGAGGCAATCAGCCCCAGCATTTT | CASSKSRDRGGNQPQHF
. | TRBJ1-2 | TRBD1 | TRBV15 | TGTGCCACCAGCAGAGCCTTCACAGGGGACTATGGCTACACCTTC | CATSRAFTGDYGYTF
. | TRBJ1-5 | . | TRBV7-2 | TGTGCCAGCAGCTTAGGGGGGCTGGGTCAGCCCCAGCATTTT | CASSLGGLGQPQHF
. | TRBJ2-1 | . | TRBV24-1 | TGTGCCACCAGTGATTTGTACCATGAGCAGTTCTTC | CATSDLYHEQFF
. | TRBJ2-1 | . | TRBV27 | TGTGCCAGCAGTTCCCCGGGGGAGCAGTTCTTC | CASSSPGEQFF
. | TRBJ1-1 | TRBD1 | TRBV7-9 | TGTGCCAGCAGCTTGGGCAGGGGGGGCACTGAAGCTTTCTTT | CASSLGRGGTEAFF
. | TRBJ1-1 | . | TRBV7-9 | TGTGCCAGCAGCTTTACCACAGGAACCATGAACACTGAAGCTTTCTTT | CASSFTTGTMNTEAFF
. | TRBJ2-3 | . | TRBV10-2 | TGCGCCAGCGTAACGACAGGTGGAGGGTACCCAGATACGCAGTATTTT | CASVTTGGGYPDTQYF
. | TRBJ1-2 | . | TRBV19 | TGTGCCAGTAGTATGCGGAATTCTAACTATGGCTACACCTTC | CASSMRNSNYGYTF
. | TRBJ2-1 | TRBD2 | TRBV5-4 | TGTGCCAGCAGGCTGGGGGGGAATGAGCAGTTCTTC | CASRLGGNEQFF
. | TRBJ1-1 | TRBD1 | TRBV6-5 | TGTGCCAGCAGTTCAGGGACAGCGAGGAAAGCTTTCTTT | CASSSGTARKAFF
. | TRBJ2-3 | TRBD2 | TRBV5-4 | TGTGCCAGCAGCTTGCGGACTAGCCCCACAGATACGCAGTATTTT | CASSLRTSPTDTQYF
. | TRBJ1-1 | . | TRBV6-2/TRBV6-3 | TGTGCCAGCAGTTACTCGTCGATGAACACTGAAGCTTTCTTT | CASSYSSMNTEAFF
once | TRBJ2-1 | TRBD2 | TRBV5-1 | TGCGCCAGCAGCTTCGGAGCGGGGGCGGGAAGCTCCTACAATGAGCAGTTCTTC | CASSFGAGAGSSYNEQFF
. | TRBJ1-4 | TRBD1 | TRBV10-3 | TGTGCCATCAGGGACAGGGTAAATGAAAAACTGTTTTTT | CAIRDRVNEKLFF
. | TRBJ2-5 | . | TRBV6-4 | TGTGCCAGCCCAGATCGACAAGAGACCCAGTACTTC | CASPDRQETQYF
. | TRBJ2-1 | . | TRBV6-2/TRBV6-3 | TGTGCCAGCAGTTATACTCCTTTGCCGAGCTCCTACAATGAGCAGTTCTTC | CASSYTPLPSSYNEQFF
. | TRBJ2-4 | TRBD1 | TRBV11-2 | TGTGCCAGCAGCTTAGATCAACGGACAGGGTCCGGCATTCAGTACTTC | CASSLDQRTGSGIQYF
. | TRBJ1-5 | TRBD1 | TRBV6-2/TRBV6-3 | TGTGCCAGCAGTCCCGCGGACAGGGTCTTTACTAATCAGCCCCAGCATTTT | CASSPADRVFTNQPQHF
. | TRBJ2-5 | . | TRBV7-9 | TGTGCCAGCAGCTTAGCGACGTCGGCCAGCAGTGCGACCCAGTACTTC | CASSLATSASSATQYF
. | TRBJ1-3 | . | TRBV27 | TGTGCCAGCAGTTTTCGGGGCCTCACTGGAAACACCATATATTTT | CASSFRGLTGNTIYF
. | TRBJ1-1 | . | TRBV29-1 | TGCAGCGTTGTAAGAACTGAAGCTTTCTTT | CSVVRTEAFF
. | TRBJ2-3 | . | TRBV2 | TGTGCCAGCAGTGGTCTCAGGACCCCAGATACGCAGTATTTT | CASSGLRTPDTQYF
. | TRBJ1-6 | TRBD1 | TRBV30 | TGTGCCTGGGCGACCGGGACAGGGGATTCACCCCTCCACTTT | CAWATGTGDSPLHF
. | TRBJ1-1 | . | TRBV27 | TGTGCCAGCAGTTCCCTCAGTCAACTGAACACTGAAGCTTTCTTT | CASSSLSQLNTEAFF
. | TRBJ2-4 | . | TRBV7-2 | TGTGCCAGCAGCTCTCGACGGGACACCTTAGCCAAAAACATTCAGTACTTC | CASSSRRDTLAKNIQYF
. | TRBJ1-2 | TRBD1 | TRBV6-5 | TGTGCCAGCAGGTCCACAGGGGCGGCTGGCTACACCTTC | CASRSTGAAGYTF
. | TRBJ2-3 | TRBD1 | TRBV29-1 | TGCAGCGTTACCTCCACGACAGGGCGAAGCACAGATACGCAGTATTTT | CSVTSTTGRSTDTQYF
. | TRBJ1-1 | . | TRBV7-2 | TGTGCCAGCAGCTTAGCTGGGCCAGGAGCTTTCTTT | CASSLAGPGAFF
. | TRBJ2-1 | . | TRBV4-3 | TGCGCCAGCAGCCAAGACACGGGGACTTCCTACAATGAGCAGTTCTTC | CASSQDTGTSYNEQFF
. | TRBJ1-5 | . | TRBV6-2/TRBV6-3 | TGTGCCAGCAGTTACTCGACTTCAGATGAGAGGTGGCGGGGCAATCAGCCCCAGCATTTT | CASSYSTSDERWRGNQPQHF
. | TRBJ2-3 | . | TRBV24-1 | TGTGCCACCAGTGATTTGCAAGTAACAGGAGGTACGCAGTATTTT | CATSDLQVTGGTQYF
. | TRBJ2-1 | TRBD2 | TRBV13 | TGTGCCAGCAGCAGGGCTAGCGGGAGGCTCTTC | CASSRASGRLF
. | TRBJ1-1 | TRBD1 | TRBV6-2/TRBV6-3 | TGTGCCAGCAGTTTTATTGGGACAGGGAACACTGAAGCTTTCTTT | CASSFIGTGNTEAFF
few | TRBJ2-7 | . | TRBV5-4 | TGTGCCAGCAGACGCAACAGCAGAGCCTACGAGCAGTACTTC | CASRRNSRAYEQYF
. | TRBJ2-1 | . | TRBV6-5 | TGTGCCAGCAGTTCCCCGGACAATGAGCAGTTCTTC | CASSSPDNEQFF
. | TRBJ1-5 | . | TRBV19 | TGTGCCAGTAGTATAGGGCCAAGGGGAATTGGCCAGCCCCAGCATTTT | CASSIGPRGIGQPQHF
. | TRBJ1-6 | TRBD1 | TRBV15 | TGTGCCACCAGCAGAGAACAGGGGAATTCACCCCTCCACTTT | CATSREQGNSPLHF
. | TRBJ2-3 | . | TRBV19 | TGTGCCAGTAGTATGACCTACTTGGGCACAGATACGCAGTATTTT | CASSMTYLGTDTQYF
. | TRBJ1-6 | . | TRBV10-2 | TGCGCCAGCAGTGAGTCGTTGGGCGGTAATAATTCACCCCTCCACTTT | CASSESLGGNNSPLHF
. | TRBJ1-6 | . | TRBV15 | TGTGCCACCAGCAGAGATCCACAGGGATTTGGCTCCTATAATTCACCCCTCCACTTT | CATSRDPQGFGSYNSPLHF
once | TRBJ1-2 | . | TRBV5-1 | TGCGCCAGCAGAGTGGGCCCGGGTGGGTCTGGCTACACTTTC | CASRVGPGGSGYTF
. | TRBJ1-1 | . | TRBV5-4 | TGTGCCAGCAGCTTGGGTATCGCTAGGGACGGGAACACTGAAGCTTTCTTT | CASSLGIARDGNTEAFF
few | TRBJ2-1 | TRBD2 | TRBV4-3 | TGCGCCAGCAGCCTGGGACTAGCGGGGGGGTATGAGCAGTTCTTC | CASSLGLAGGYEQFF
. | TRBJ1-5 | . | TRBV19 | TGTGCCAGTAGTATAGGGGGGGGGAGCAATCAGCCCCAGCATTTT | CASSIGGGSNQPQHF
. | TRBJ1-1 | . | TRBV19 | TGTGCCAGTAGTATAAGGGGGATGAACACTGAAGCTTTCTTT | CASSIRGMNTEAFF
. | TRBJ2-7 | TRBD1 | TRBV5-4 | TGTGCCAGCAGCTTACAGGGGGGCTACGAGCAGTACTTC | CASSLQGGYEQYF
. | TRBJ1-5 | . | TRBV6-2/TRBV6-3 | TGTGCCAGCAGTTACCTGGGGAAGAATCAGCCCCAGCATTTT | CASSYLGKNQPQHF
. | TRBJ1-3 | . | TRBV19 | TGTGCCAGTAGTATAAAGCTGAGCTCTGGAAACACCATATATTTT | CASSIKLSSGNTIYF
. | TRBJ1-2 | TRBD1 | TRBV19 | TGTGCCAGTAGTATGGGAAGACAGGGGGATGGCTACACCTTC | CASSMGRQGDGYTF